These 9 T cell receptor beta chains share one sample of origin, sequenced in a study of blood T cell repertoires in COVID-19. Assay: immunoSEQ multiplex PCR; the TCRdb copy retains only in-frame clones and omits some. The sample records around 35,000 clones, approximately 85% being singletons. Input material: peripheral blood. These receptors were obtained from a human donor in a cohort sampled during active COVID-19.

The chain uses TRBV19 and TRBJ2-7; possibly TRBD1 for D (6 bases). The V gene's germline CDR1 is LNHDA and CDR2 SQIVND (reference sequence). There are 14 residues in the CDR3. With 5 bases removed from V and 3 bases from J, the gap between germline ends came to 14 bases. CDR3 residues: CASSATGDNYEQYF. CDR3 DNA: TGTGCCAGTAGTGCCACCGGGGACAACTACGAGCAGTACTTC.

J is TRBJ2-7 and V is TRBV7-3; 7 bases are a match to TRBD2. CDR3 length: 14 residues. Germline V CDR1 and CDR2: SGHTA, FQGTGA. Trimming cost V 3 bases and J 2 bases; bases outside gene matches: 4. Here the CDR3 reads CASSLSSGPYEQYF. The CDR3, as DNA: TGTGCCAGCAGCTTGTCTAGCGGACCCTACGAGCAGTACTTC.

The chain employs TRBV18 and TRBJ2-3; 7 positions match TRBD2. J was trimmed by 4 bases and V by 3 bases; bases with no gene match: 4. Germline V gene lookup returns CDR1 KGHSH and CDR2 LQKENI. There are 14 residues in the CDR3. The CDR3 nucleotides read TGTGCCAGCTCACCTGCGGCGGGAGCAGATACGCAGTATTTT. Translating gives CASSPAAGADTQYF.

The chain carries TRBV24-1 and TRBJ2-2; D is possibly TRBD1 (6 bases). V shed 3 bases and J shed 0 bases, with 7 bases lying between them. CDR1 and CDR2 from the germline V gene are KGHDR and SFDVKD. The CDR3 covers 15 residues. In DNA form, the CDR3 reads TGTGCCACCAGTGATGGGACACCGAACACCGGGGAGCTGTTTTTT. Translated: CATSDGTPNTGELFF.

CDR3 loop: CASSGLASTSTDTQYF. In DNA, the CDR3 is TGTGCCAGCAGCGGACTAGCCTCGACTAGCACAGATACGCAGTATTTT. This sequence joins TRBV6-2 or TRBV6-3 and TRBJ2-3; TRBD2 aligns across 8 bases. CDR3 length equals 16 residues. Germline-derived CDR1 and CDR2 are MNHEY and SVGEGT. J lost 0 bases, V lost 6 bases, and 8 bases had no gene match.

CDR3 coding DNA: TGTGCCAGCAGCTTAGACGGGGGTGAAGCTTTCTTT. Translation gives CASSLDGGEAFF. The chain has TRBV7-3 and TRBJ1-1, with TRBD1 as a possible D gene (5 bases). Trimming took 2 bases from V and 7 from J, leaving 8 bases between them. This CDR3 has 12 residues. Germline CDR1 SGHTA, CDR2 FQGTGA.

This chain connects TRBV3-1 (or the pseudogene TRBV3-2) to TRBJ1-1; 7 bases line up with TRBD1. The CDR3 has 14 amino acids. V shed 4 bases and J 1 base; nucleotides not matched to a gene: 3. Germline CDR1 and CDR2: LGHDT and YNNKEL (reference sequence). Written as DNA, the CDR3 is TGTGCCAGCAGCCGGGACAGACAGAACACTGAAGCTTTCTTT. Protein sequence: CASSRDRQNTEAFF.

The gene calls are TRBV2 and TRBJ1-2; a weak D match, TRBD1 (5 bases). This CDR3 is built from 12 residues. Between the trimmed V and J ends, which lost 5 bases and 6 bases, there was a span of 10 bases. The germline CDR1 and CDR2 sequences are SNHLY and FYNNEI. As DNA, the CDR3 is TGTGCCAGCAGTCTGACAGACAATGGCTACACCTTC. The encoded protein is CASSLTDNGYTF.

J is TRBJ2-2 and V is TRBV5-8; 10 bases are shared with TRBD1. The germline V gene has CDR1 SGHTS and CDR2 YDEGEE. The CDR3 sequence is 14 residues long. The V segment lost 4 bases and the J segment 7 bases; nucleotides outside the gene matches: 4. DNA of the CDR3: TGTGCCAGCAGCGCCGGGACAGGGGTCGGGGAGCTGTTTTTT. Its translation is CASSAGTGVGELFF.